The clone carrying this TCR beta chain was counted many times. What it binds is not known. TCRdb ran MiXCR on the 5' RACE reads and lists one entry per CDR3 protein. Among around 230,000 distinct CDR3 sequences listed, under 8.5% were seen once. J was trimmed by 8 bases and V by 4 bases; bases with no gene match: 13. Germline values: CDR1 SQVTM, CDR2 ANQGSEA. This CDR3 is built from 14 residues. The entry originates in a study of CD8 T cells in ankylosing spondylitis. Points from the study as a whole: Reportedly, disease-linked clones are significantly enriched in ankylosing spondylitis patients' matched synovial fluid. One TCR beta motif, made up of eight highly homologous variants, appeared characteristic of ankylosing spondylitis blood.

V is TRBV29-1 and J is TRBJ1-1; 7 bases line up with TRBD1. The sequenced material came from blood, either unsorted or a sorted T cell fraction (not recorded which). The source of this sequence is a female donor with ankylosing spondylitis or in good health (not recorded which). Here the CDR3 reads CSVGRGPSGREAFF. CDR3 DNA: TGCAGCGTTGGGAGGGGGCCATCCGGACGGGAAGCTTTCTTT.